These T cell receptor beta chains were read from a single sample in a study of blood T cell repertoires in COVID-19. The method was immunoSEQ multiplex PCR; TCRdb's version includes in-frame clones alone and lacks a portion of them. The sample includes around 250,000 clones, about nine tenths of them seen just once. Sequencing was performed on PBMCs or T cells enriched from blood (not recorded which). These receptor sequences come from a man aged 18 to 29 who had recovered from COVID-19. CDR3s include the opening cysteine and the closing phenylalanine or tryptophan. Each record gives: clone size, V gene, J gene, D gene, CDR3 DNA, CDR3 protein. The D gene is left open where the match is weak. Clone size is stated in some rows and not others, as once, few, many or a class when expanded.

>NA|TRBV14|TRBJ2-7|TRBD1
TGTGCCAGCAGCCAACTGACAGGGAAGCAGTACTTC
CASSQLTGKQYF
>few|TRBV18|TRBJ2-1|TRBD1
TGTGCCAGCTCACCGACCGGGACAGGGCGATACAATGAGCAGTTCTTC
CASSPTGTGRYNEQFF
>NA|TRBV12-3/TRBV12-4|TRBJ1-5|NA
TGTGCCAGCAGTTTGGCAGGGGATCAGCCCCAGCATTTT
CASSLAGDQPQHF
>NA|TRBV27|TRBJ1-1|TRBD1
TGTGCCAGCAGTCTATACAGGGGACCCATGAACACTGAAGCTTTCTTT
CASSLYRGPMNTEAFF
>NA|TRBV2|TRBJ2-5|TRBD1
TGTGCCAGCAGTGAAGCGACAGGGGGCGAGGAGACCCAGTACTTC
CASSEATGGEETQYF
>NA|TRBV5-4|TRBJ2-7|NA
TGTGCCAGCAGCTCGCCGGGGTACGAGCAGTACTTC
CASSSPGYEQYF
>once|TRBV27|TRBJ1-1|TRBD1
TGTGCCAGCAGTCCCCGGGGACAGGAGAACACTGAAGCTTTCTTT
CASSPRGQENTEAFF
>NA|TRBV5-4|TRBJ2-3|TRBD2
TGTGCCAGCAGCCTGGGACTAGCGGGGGGCACAGATACGCAGTATTTT
CASSLGLAGGTDTQYF
>NA|TRBV24-1|TRBJ1-1|NA
TGTGCCACCAGTGATTTCCTCCCGGACAAGAACACTGAAGCTTTCTTT
CATSDFLPDKNTEAFF
>NA|TRBV19|TRBJ2-1|NA
TGTGCCAGTAGTATAGGACAAACAGGACAGTTCTTC
CASSIGQTGQFF
>once|TRBV19|TRBJ1-1|NA
TGTGCCAGTAGCTTGGAGGGTGCGAACACTGAAGCTTTCTTT
CASSLEGANTEAFF
>NA|TRBV10-3|TRBJ1-2|TRBD1
TGTGCCATCAGGGGGACAGGGGCGCATTATGGCTACACCTTC
CAIRGTGAHYGYTF
>NA|TRBV9|TRBJ2-7|TRBD2
TGTGCCAGCAGCGTCGCCGGGACTAGCGGGGGGCCCTCCTACGAGCAGTACTTC
CASSVAGTSGGPSYEQYF
>few|TRBV19|TRBJ1-5|NA
TGTGCCAGTAGTATTCCTCTCCGGGGGAGCAATCAGCCCCAGCATTTT
CASSIPLRGSNQPQHF
>NA|TRBV24-1|TRBJ2-3|TRBD1
TGTGCCACCAGTCCACCTACGGGACAGGGGACAGATACGCAGTATTTT
CATSPPTGQGTDTQYF
>few|TRBV29-1|TRBJ2-1|TRBD2
TGCAGCGTCCCCCAGCAAGCGGGGGATGTGAATGAGCAGTTCTTC
CSVPQQAGDVNEQFF
>NA|TRBV11-2|TRBJ2-1|TRBD2
TGTGCCAGCAGCTTGACTAGCGGGAGTAGGGTTGAGCAGTTCTTC
CASSLTSGSRVEQFF
>NA|TRBV10-3|TRBJ1-1|TRBD1
TGTGCCATCCGACAGGGGGCGGGTGGCACTGAAGCTTTCTTT
CAIRQGAGGTEAFF
>NA|TRBV12-5|TRBJ2-7|TRBD2
TGTGCTAGTGGTTTGGTAATAGCTAGCGGAGCTTTTGAGCAGTACTTC
CASGLVIASGAFEQYF
>once|TRBV28|TRBJ1-1|TRBD1
TGTGCCAGCAGCCGACGGGGGACAGGGAACACTGAAGCTTTCTTT
CASSRRGTGNTEAFF
>few|TRBV3-1/TRBV3-2|TRBJ2-1|TRBD2
TGTGCCAGCAGCCAAGACGGCCCGGCGGGGGGAGGGAATGAGCAGTTCTTC
CASSQDGPAGGGNEQFF
>NA|TRBV7-9|TRBJ2-3|TRBD2
TGTGCCAGCAGCAGTTGGACTAGTGGAACAGATACGCAGTATTTT
CASSSWTSGTDTQYF
>NA|TRBV4-1|TRBJ1-1|NA
TGCGCCAGCAGCCAAGCCGGACTCGCGAACACTGAAGCTTTCTTT
CASSQAGLANTEAFF
>NA|TRBV6-2/TRBV6-3|TRBJ2-7|NA
TGTGCCAGCAGTCACGTGGGGAGGCACGAGCAGTACTTC
CASSHVGRHEQYF
>NA|TRBV11-2|TRBJ2-2|TRBD2
TGTGCCAGCAGCACGGGACTAGCGGGGGGCACCGGGGAGCTGTTTTTT
CASSTGLAGGTGELFF
>few|TRBV21-1|TRBJ1-3|NA
TGTGCCAGCAGCAACGACAGAAGCTCCTCTGGAAACACCATATATTTT
CASSNDRSSSGNTIYF
>NA|TRBV6-4|TRBJ2-7|TRBD1
TGTGCCAGCAGTGACACTAGAAACCGGGACAGGGGGCTTGAGCAGTACTTC
CASSDTRNRDRGLEQYF
>once|TRBV11-2|TRBJ2-4|NA
TGTGCCAGCACCGGATGGGCAGAAAACATTCAGTACTTC
CASTGWAENIQYF
>NA|TRBV5-6|TRBJ1-6|NA
TGTGCCAGCAGCTTGGGGACACCCGATAATTCACCCCTCCACTTT
CASSLGTPDNSPLHF
>few|TRBV7-9|TRBJ1-1|NA
TGTGCCAGCAGCCTGGGTAGGGGCGAAGCTTTCTTT
CASSLGRGEAFF
>NA|TRBV12-3/TRBV12-4|TRBJ2-7|NA
TGTGCCAGCAGTTTTTACGAGGAGCAGTACTTC
CASSFYEEQYF
>few|TRBV6-5|TRBJ1-1|NA
TGTGCCAGCAGTTACCTACCAGACAGGCGAGGGGCTTTCTTT
CASSYLPDRRGAFF
>NA|TRBV19|TRBJ2-1|NA
TGTGCCAGTAGTATAGGAATCTTCGGCTACAATGAGCAGTTCTTC
CASSIGIFGYNEQFF
>NA|TRBV27|TRBJ1-1|TRBD1
TGTGCCAGCAACCGACAGGGGCCCAACACTGAAGCTTTCTTT
CASNRQGPNTEAFF
>NA|TRBV2|TRBJ2-7|TRBD1
TGTGCCAGCAGTGATACCGGGACAGGGTACGAGCAGTACTTC
CASSDTGTGYEQYF
>NA|TRBV5-1|TRBJ1-2|NA
TGCGCCAGCAGCCCTCCGGACTATGGCTACACCTTC
CASSPPDYGYTF
>NA|TRBV7-8|TRBJ2-3|NA
TGTGCCAGCAGCTTATGGTCCTTGGCCACAGATACGCAGTATTTT
CASSLWSLATDTQYF
>NA|TRBV5-1|TRBJ2-7|NA
TGCGCCAGCAGCTTGGTCCCTGGCAGGGGAGGGAACGAGCAGTACTTC
CASSLVPGRGGNEQYF
>once|TRBV7-9|TRBJ2-5|NA
TGTGCCAGCAGCCCCTATGCAGGCGCAACAATCCAAGAGACCCAGTACTTC
CASSPYAGATIQETQYF
>NA|TRBV5-4|TRBJ2-3|TRBD2
TGTGCCAGCAGCTCGGGAGGCACTAGCGGCACAGATACGCAGTATTTT
CASSSGGTSGTDTQYF
>NA|TRBV28|TRBJ1-2|NA
TGTGCCAGCAGCGGGGGGATCGACTATGGCTACACCTTC
CASSGGIDYGYTF
>NA|TRBV10-3|TRBJ1-2|TRBD1
TGTGCCATCACCATGACAGGGGTTGATGGCTACACCTTC
CAITMTGVDGYTF
>NA|TRBV6-2/TRBV6-3|TRBJ1-1|TRBD1
TGTGCCAGCAGTTACTCGACAGGGGTTCACACTGAAGCTTTCTTT
CASSYSTGVHTEAFF